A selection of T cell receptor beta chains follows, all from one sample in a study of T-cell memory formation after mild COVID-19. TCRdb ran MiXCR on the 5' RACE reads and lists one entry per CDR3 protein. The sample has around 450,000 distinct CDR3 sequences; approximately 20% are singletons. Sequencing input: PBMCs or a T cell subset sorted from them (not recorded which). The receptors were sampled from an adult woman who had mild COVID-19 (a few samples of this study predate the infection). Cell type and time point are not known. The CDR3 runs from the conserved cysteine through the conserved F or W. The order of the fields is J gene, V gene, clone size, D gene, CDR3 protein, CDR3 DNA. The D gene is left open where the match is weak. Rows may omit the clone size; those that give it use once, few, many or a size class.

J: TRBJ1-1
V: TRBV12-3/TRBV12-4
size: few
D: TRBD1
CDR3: CASMEDRALNTEAFF
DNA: TGTGCCAGCATGGAGGACAGGGCATTGAACACTGAAGCTTTCTTT

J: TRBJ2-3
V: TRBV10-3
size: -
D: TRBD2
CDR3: CAIIAGEGDTQYF
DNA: TGTGCCATCATCGCGGGAGAGGGGGATACGCAGTATTTT

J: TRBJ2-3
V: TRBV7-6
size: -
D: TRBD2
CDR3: CASSSGLAASTDTQYF
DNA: TGTGCCAGCAGCTCAGGACTAGCGGCTAGCACAGATACGCAGTATTTT

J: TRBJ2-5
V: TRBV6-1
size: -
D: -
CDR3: CASSELEETQYF
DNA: TGTGCCAGCAGTGAACTGGAAGAGACCCAGTACTTC

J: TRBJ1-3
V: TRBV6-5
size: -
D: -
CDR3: CASTPGDYSGNTIYF
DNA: TGTGCCAGCACTCCAGGGGATTACTCTGGAAACACCATATATTTT

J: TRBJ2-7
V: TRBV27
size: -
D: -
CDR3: CASSQWRGYEQYF
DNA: TGTGCCAGCAGTCAATGGAGAGGCTACGAGCAGTACTTC

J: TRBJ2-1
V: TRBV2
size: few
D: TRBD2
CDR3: CASSERRTSGYNEQFF
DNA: TGTGCCAGCAGCGAACGGAGGACTAGCGGATACAATGAGCAGTTCTTC

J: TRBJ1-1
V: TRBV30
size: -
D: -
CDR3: CAWALTQNTEAFF
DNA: TGTGCCTGGGCACTGACCCAGAACACTGAAGCTTTCTTT

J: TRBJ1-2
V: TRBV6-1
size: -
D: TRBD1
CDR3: CASSATGTAYGYTF
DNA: TGTGCCAGCAGTGCCACCGGGACAGCCTATGGCTACACCTTC

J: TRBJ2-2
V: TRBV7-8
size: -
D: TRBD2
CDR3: CASSSRWGTSGTGELFF
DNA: TGTGCCAGCAGCTCACGGTGGGGGACTAGCGGCACCGGGGAGCTGTTTTTT

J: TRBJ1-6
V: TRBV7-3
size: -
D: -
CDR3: CASSFGWNSPLHF
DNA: TGTGCCAGCAGCTTCGGGTGGAATTCACCCCTCCACTTT

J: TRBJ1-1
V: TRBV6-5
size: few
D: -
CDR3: CASSSRGYTEAFF
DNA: TGTGCCAGCAGCTCAAGGGGATACACTGAAGCTTTCTTT

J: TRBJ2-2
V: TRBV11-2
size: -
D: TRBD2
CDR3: CASSFPNGGANTGELFF
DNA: TGTGCCAGCAGCTTCCCCAACGGGGGGGCTAACACCGGGGAGCTGTTTTTT

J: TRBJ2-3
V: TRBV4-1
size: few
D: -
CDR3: CASSQDLLRGSTDTQYF
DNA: TGCGCCAGCAGCCAAGATCTCCTACGGGGTAGCACAGATACGCAGTATTTT

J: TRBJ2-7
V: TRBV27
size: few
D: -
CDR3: CASSNDPPYEQYF
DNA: TGTGCCAGCAGCAATGATCCTCCCTACGAGCAGTACTTC

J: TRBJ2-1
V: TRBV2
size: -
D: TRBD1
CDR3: CASSYSRDRNTHEQFF
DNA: TGTGCCAGCAGTTATAGCCGGGACAGGAATACCCATGAGCAGTTCTTC

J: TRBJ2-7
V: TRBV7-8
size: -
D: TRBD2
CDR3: CASSSTRFASGNYEQYF
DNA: TGTGCCAGCAGCTCCACCCGGTTCGCTAGCGGGAACTACGAGCAGTACTTC

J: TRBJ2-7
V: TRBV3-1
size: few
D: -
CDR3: CASSAPGTGVYEQYF
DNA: TGTGCCAGCAGCGCACCCGGGACGGGGGTGTACGAGCAGTACTTC

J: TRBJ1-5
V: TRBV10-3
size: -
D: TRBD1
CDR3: CAIRGQGDQPQHF
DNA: TGTGCCATCAGGGGACAGGGGGATCAGCCCCAGCATTTT

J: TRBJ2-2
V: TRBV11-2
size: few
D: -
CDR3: CASSHPTTENTGELFF
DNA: TGTGCCAGCAGCCACCCGACGACAGAGAACACCGGGGAGCTGTTTTTT

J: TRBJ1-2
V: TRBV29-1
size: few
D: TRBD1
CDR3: CSAGDRGDYGYTF
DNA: TGCAGCGCCGGGGACAGGGGAGACTATGGCTACACCTTC

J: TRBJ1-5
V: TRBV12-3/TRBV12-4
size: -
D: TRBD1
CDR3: CASSLGTDYNQPQHF
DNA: TGTGCCAGCAGCCTTGGGACAGACTACAATCAGCCCCAGCATTTT

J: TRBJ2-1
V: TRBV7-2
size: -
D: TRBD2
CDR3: CASSQGPVGLASYNEQFF
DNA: TGTGCCAGCAGCCAAGGCCCGGTCGGACTAGCGTCCTACAATGAGCAGTTCTTC

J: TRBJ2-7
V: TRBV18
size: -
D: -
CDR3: CASSPALTTGTTYEQYF
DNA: TGTGCCAGCTCACCTGCATTAACGACAGGGACTACCTACGAGCAGTACTTC

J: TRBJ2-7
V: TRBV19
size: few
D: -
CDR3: CASSTRWGSDEQYF
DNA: TGTGCCAGTAGTACCCGGTGGGGGTCGGACGAGCAGTACTTC

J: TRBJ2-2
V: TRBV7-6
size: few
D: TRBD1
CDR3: CASSLDPGTGGTGELFF
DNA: TGTGCCAGCAGCTTAGATCCAGGGACAGGGGGCACCGGGGAGCTGTTTTTT

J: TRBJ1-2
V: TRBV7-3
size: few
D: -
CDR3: CASSLGAADGYTF
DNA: TGTGCCAGCAGCCTGGGGGCGGCGGATGGCTACACCTTC

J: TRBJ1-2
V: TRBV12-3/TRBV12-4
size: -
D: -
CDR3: CASSWRSYGYTF
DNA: TGTGCCAGCAGCTGGCGGAGTTATGGCTACACCTTC

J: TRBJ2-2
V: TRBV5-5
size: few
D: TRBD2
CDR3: CASSLGVVAGYTGELFF
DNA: TGTGCCAGCAGCTTGGGCGTAGTAGCGGGCTACACCGGGGAGCTGTTTTTT

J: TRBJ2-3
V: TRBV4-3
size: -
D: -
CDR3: CASSHKGQTDTQYF
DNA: TGCGCCAGCAGCCACAAAGGACAGACAGATACGCAGTATTTT

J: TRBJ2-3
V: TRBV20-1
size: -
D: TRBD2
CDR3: CSARGLAGASDTQYF
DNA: TGCAGTGCTAGAGGACTAGCGGGAGCAAGCGATACGCAGTATTTT

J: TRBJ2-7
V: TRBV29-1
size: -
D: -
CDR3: CSVGGRDYEQYF
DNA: TGCAGCGTTGGGGGCAGGGACTACGAGCAGTACTTC

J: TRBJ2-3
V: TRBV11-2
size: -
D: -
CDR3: CAISGQTDTQYF
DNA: TGTGCTATATCCGGACAGACAGATACGCAGTATTTT

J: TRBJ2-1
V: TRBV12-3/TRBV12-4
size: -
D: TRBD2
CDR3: CASSPPASGSHEQFF
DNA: TGTGCCAGCAGCCCCCCCGCTAGCGGGAGTCATGAGCAGTTCTTC

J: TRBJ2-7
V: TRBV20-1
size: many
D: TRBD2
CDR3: CSARGGSYEQYF
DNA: TGCAGTGCTAGGGGCGGGAGCTACGAGCAGTACTTC

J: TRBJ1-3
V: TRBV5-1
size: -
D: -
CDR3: CASRPWASGNTIYF
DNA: TGCGCCAGCAGACCATGGGCCTCTGGAAACACCATATATTTT